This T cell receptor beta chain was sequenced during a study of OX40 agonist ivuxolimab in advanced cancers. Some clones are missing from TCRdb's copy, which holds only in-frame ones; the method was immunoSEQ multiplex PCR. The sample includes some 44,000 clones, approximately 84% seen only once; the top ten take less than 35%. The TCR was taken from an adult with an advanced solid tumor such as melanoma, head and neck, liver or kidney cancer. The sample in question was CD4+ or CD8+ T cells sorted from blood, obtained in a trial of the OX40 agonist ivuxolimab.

The CDR3 bases are TGTGCCAGCAGCTTTAGCGTAAGCTACGAGCAGTACTTC. Residues: CASSFSVSYEQYF. V usage is TRBV13 and J usage is TRBJ2-7, with D possibly TRBD2 on 5 matching bases. CDR1 and CDR2 (germline): PRHDT, FYEKMQ (reference sequence). V dropped 3 bases and J dropped 3 bases, with 9 bases sitting between them. This CDR3 is 13 amino acids long.